The TCR beta chain described here comes from a study of cytomegalovirus exposure and HLA in healthy donors. Concerning this clone itself: Antigen specificity is unknown.

Findings and limits, study-wide: Usually a TCR sequence was rare, but some public TCRs were found in many donors. Specificity for CMV antigens was confirmed in vitro for a few of the CMV-associated chains. Reportedly, diagnosis of cytomegalovirus status by the classifier showed high specificity and sensitivity. Within an earlier analysis, most TCR beta V segments proved productive either about 90% or about 30% of the time.

From germline, CDR1 is MDHEN and CDR2 SYDVKM. The CDR3 loop spans 10 amino acids. Trimming cost V 4 bases and J 8 bases, with 5 bases left between them. The PCR contained 60 Vbeta and 13 Jbeta primers. Sequenced by immunoSEQ multiplex PCR; TCRdb stores in-frame clones only, minus some. Here the sample spans about 43,000 clones, about half being singletons. V gene TRBV28 combines with J gene TRBJ1-1; D is ambiguous. The receptor was isolated from a man between 60 and 75 years old in good health and CMV-seronegative. The sequencing input was PBMCs. This CDR3 is CASSSREAFF. The CDR3 DNA follows: TGTGCCAGCAGTTCCAGGGAAGCTTTCTTT. The complete variable domain, with remaining parts taken from reference TRBV28 and TRBJ1-1, reads DVKVTQSSRYLVKRTGEKVFLECVQDMDHENMFWYRQDPGLGLRLIYFSYDVKMKEKGDIPEGYSVSREKKERFSLILESASTNQTSMYLCASSSREAFFGQGTRLTVV.